This is a list of T cell receptor beta chains from one sample in a study of CD4 T cells in relation to SARS-CoV-2 and coronaviruses. Which antigens these TCRs recognize remains unknown. Clones were sequenced by immunoSEQ multiplex PCR, and TCRdb holds only the in-frame ones, with some missing. The sample yields roughly 43,000 clones, over 70% seen once. Sequences were obtained from naive CD4+ T cells from PBMCs, cultured in vitro. These TCRs come from an adult with COVID-19. Each CDR3 is given with its conserved first and last residue. A D gene is named only where the DNA matches it firmly. Size is stated for part of the rows, as once, few or many counts, or as a class when the clone is expanded.

cdr3_length	d_call	clone_size	v_call	j_call	cdr3_nt	cdr3_aa
16	NA	once	TRBV9	TRBJ2-1	TGTGCCAGCAGTGACCTAACCCCAGGGTCTGGGAATGAGCAGTTCTTC	CASSDLTPGSGNEQFF
12	NA	NA	TRBV18	TRBJ2-5	TGTGCCAGCTCACCTAACCAAGAGACCCAGTACTTC	CASSPNQETQYF
14	NA	few	TRBV28	TRBJ1-2	TGTGCCAGCAGTTTGGGCAGGGGAGGCTATGGCTACACCTTC	CASSLGRGGYGYTF
15	NA	NA	TRBV6-6	TRBJ2-7	TGTGCCAGCAGTTACTCGGGGAGACTTTCATACGAGCAGTACTTC	CASSYSGRLSYEQYF
16	NA	NA	TRBV13	TRBJ1-2	TGTGCCAGCAGCTTAGTGCTGAGGGCTTTTGATGATGGCTACACCTTC	CASSLVLRAFDDGYTF
16	TRBD2	NA	TRBV11-2	TRBJ2-3	TGTGCCAGCAGCTTAGGGGGACTAGCGGCCACAGATACGCAGTATTTT	CASSLGGLAATDTQYF
15	NA	NA	TRBV30	TRBJ2-3	TGTGCCTGGAGTGTAAACGGGGCTAGCACAGATACGCAGTATTTT	CAWSVNGASTDTQYF
16	TRBD1	NA	TRBV20-1	TRBJ2-1	TGCAGTGCTAGTTTTTACGGGACAGGGGGCTGGAATGAGCAGTTCTTC	CSASFYGTGGWNEQFF
14	TRBD2	NA	TRBV29-1	TRBJ2-5	TGCAGCGTTGACCCGAGGACTAGCACAGAGACCCAGTACTTC	CSVDPRTSTETQYF
15	TRBD2	NA	TRBV29-1	TRBJ2-1	TGCAGCGGTGACAGATCGCGGGAGGGGAAAAATGAGCAGTTCTTC	CSGDRSREGKNEQFF
16	TRBD2	NA	TRBV5-1	TRBJ2-2	TGCGCCAGCAGCTTCCTAGCGGGAGGGCCGAACGGGGAGCTGTTTTTT	CASSFLAGGPNGELFF
13	NA	NA	TRBV6-5	TRBJ2-3	TGTGCCAGCAGCACCGACGACACAGATACGCAGTATTTT	CASSTDDTDTQYF
15	NA	NA	TRBV7-9	TRBJ1-4	TGTGCCAGCAGCTTTCTCTCTAGACGGGATGAAAAACTGTTTTTT	CASSFLSRRDEKLFF
12	NA	NA	TRBV2	TRBJ1-5	TGTGCCAGCAGTCTTGATAATCAGCCCCAGCATTTT	CASSLDNQPQHF
16	TRBD2	NA	TRBV7-2	TRBJ2-3	TGTGCCAGCAGCCATATAGCGGGATTTAGGGCGGATACGCAGTATTTT	CASSHIAGFRADTQYF
14	NA	NA	TRBV3-1/TRBV3-2	TRBJ2-5	TGTGCCAGCAGCCCACGGAGGGCCAGGGAGACCCAGTACTTC	CASSPRRARETQYF
18	NA	NA	TRBV5-1	TRBJ2-6	TGCGCCAGCAGCTTGGGCCGGGGGGCCCACTCTGGGGCCAACGTCCTGACTTTC	CASSLGRGAHSGANVLTF
15	NA	NA	TRBV3-1/TRBV3-2	TRBJ2-1	TGTGCCAGCAGCCAAGAACTGACAGGACTAGATGAGCAGTTCTTC	CASSQELTGLDEQFF
14	NA	NA	TRBV7-9	TRBJ1-1	TGTGCCAGCAGCTTGGGAGGTGCGAACACTGAAGCTTTCTTT	CASSLGGANTEAFF
11	NA	NA	TRBV6-2/TRBV6-3	TRBJ2-5	TGTGCCAGCAGTGCCAGGGAGACCCAGTACTTC	CASSARETQYF
15	NA	NA	TRBV7-9	TRBJ1-1	TGTGCCAGCAGCTTCTCAACGGTGACGAACACTGAAGCTTTCTTT	CASSFSTVTNTEAFF
13	NA	NA	TRBV19	TRBJ2-3	TGTGCCACCTCGTTAGCGCGAACAGATACGCAGTATTTT	CATSLARTDTQYF
15	NA	NA	TRBV7-8	TRBJ2-1	TGTGCCAGCAGCTTAGTCGACAGAAATTACAATGAGCAGTTCTTC	CASSLVDRNYNEQFF
12	NA	NA	TRBV14	TRBJ2-2	TGTGCCAGCAGTCAATGGCCCGGGGAGCTGTTTTTT	CASSQWPGELFF
15	NA	NA	TRBV30	TRBJ2-5	TGTGCCTGGAGTGTACCCAGGACTCTCCAAGAGACCCAGTACTTC	CAWSVPRTLQETQYF
15	TRBD2	once	TRBV2	TRBJ2-3	TGTGCCAGCAGTGAAGGAGCGGGAGGTTCAGATACGCAGTATTTT	CASSEGAGGSDTQYF
13	NA	NA	TRBV2	TRBJ2-2	TGTGCCAGCAGTGGGACGGCCGCCGGGGAGCTGTTTTTT	CASSGTAAGELFF
15	TRBD2	NA	TRBV30	TRBJ2-1	TGTGCCTGGAGTATCAGACTAGCGGGAGCAGGGGAGCAGTTCTTC	CAWSIRLAGAGEQFF
17	NA	NA	TRBV9	TRBJ2-1	TGTGCCAGCAGCTCCACTAACTCGCCCGTTAGGGGCAATGAGCAGTTCTTC	CASSSTNSPVRGNEQFF
15	NA	NA	TRBV6-5	TRBJ1-1	TGTGCCAGCATTAATTTGGGCAGGGCTGGCACTGAAGCTTTCTTT	CASINLGRAGTEAFF
14	TRBD2	NA	TRBV2	TRBJ2-3	TGTGCCAGCCTGGGACTAGCATCTCTAGATACGCAGTATTTT	CASLGLASLDTQYF
13	NA	NA	TRBV6-2/TRBV6-3	TRBJ2-7	TGTGCCAGCAGTTACTCGGGAGTCTACGAGCAGTACTTC	CASSYSGVYEQYF
14	TRBD1	once	TRBV6-4	TRBJ2-5	TGTGCCAGCAGCCCCTCCGGACAGGGAGAGACCCAGTACTTC	CASSPSGQGETQYF
13	NA	NA	TRBV12-3/TRBV12-4	TRBJ2-7	TGTGCCAGCAGCATACAGGGTTCAGGCGAGCAGTACTTC	CASSIQGSGEQYF
14	TRBD2	NA	TRBV7-2	TRBJ2-1	TGTGCCAGCAGCTTTGGGCGGGAGGAGAGTGAGCAGTTCTTC	CASSFGREESEQFF
16	TRBD1	NA	TRBV19	TRBJ2-5	TGTGCCACCGCCCCGCGGGACAGGGGATACCAAGAGACCCAGTACTTC	CATAPRDRGYQETQYF
13	NA	NA	TRBV5-1	TRBJ1-5	TGCGCCAGCAGCTTGGGGGCCGGTCAGCCCCAGCATTTT	CASSLGAGQPQHF
12	NA	NA	TRBV6-5	TRBJ1-6	TGTGCCAGCAGCCGGGGAAATTCACCCCTCCACTTT	CASSRGNSPLHF
14	NA	NA	TRBV4-2	TRBJ2-5	TGTGCCAGCAGACAAGGACTTCTCCAAGAGACCCAGTACTTC	CASRQGLLQETQYF
13	TRBD1	NA	TRBV28	TRBJ1-2	TGTGCCAGCAGTTCAGGGGGTTCCTATGGCTACACCTTC	CASSSGGSYGYTF
14	NA	few	TRBV18	TRBJ2-3	TGTGCCAGCTCACGTTCCGGGAGCACAGATACGCAGTATTTT	CASSRSGSTDTQYF
14	NA	NA	TRBV3-1/TRBV3-2	TRBJ2-7	TGTGCCAGCAGCCAAGGGTCTAGGAACGGCGAGCAGTACTTC	CASSQGSRNGEQYF
18	TRBD1	NA	TRBV28	TRBJ1-5	TGTGCCAGCACCCCAAGTCAGGGGGCGGATTTAGACAATCAGCCCCAGCATTTT	CASTPSQGADLDNQPQHF
15	NA	NA	TRBV28	TRBJ2-1	TGTGCCAGCAGTCAAACAGGGCTGTCCTACAATGAGCAGTTCTTC	CASSQTGLSYNEQFF
13	TRBD1	once	TRBV7-9	TRBJ2-5	TGTGCCAGCAGCGACAGGGGCCAAGAGACCCAGTACTTC	CASSDRGQETQYF
14	NA	NA	TRBV29-1	TRBJ1-2	TGCAGCGTTGAAGTGGGCAGCTCCGCTGGAGGCTACACCTTC	CSVEVGSSAGGYTF
13	NA	NA	TRBV5-4	TRBJ2-3	TGTGCCAGCAGGGGAGGAGGCACAGATACGCAGTATTTT	CASRGGGTDTQYF
15	TRBD1	NA	TRBV10-3	TRBJ1-3	TGTGCCATCAGAAAAGTCGACAGGGCAGGAAACACCATATATTTT	CAIRKVDRAGNTIYF
17	NA	once	TRBV7-8	TRBJ2-3	TGTGCCAGCAGCCCCACCCTTGGGGGGCTCAGCACAGATACGCAGTATTTT	CASSPTLGGLSTDTQYF
14	TRBD2	NA	TRBV27	TRBJ2-7	TGTGCCAGCAGTTTAGGGCTAGCGGCCTACGAGCAGTACTTC	CASSLGLAAYEQYF